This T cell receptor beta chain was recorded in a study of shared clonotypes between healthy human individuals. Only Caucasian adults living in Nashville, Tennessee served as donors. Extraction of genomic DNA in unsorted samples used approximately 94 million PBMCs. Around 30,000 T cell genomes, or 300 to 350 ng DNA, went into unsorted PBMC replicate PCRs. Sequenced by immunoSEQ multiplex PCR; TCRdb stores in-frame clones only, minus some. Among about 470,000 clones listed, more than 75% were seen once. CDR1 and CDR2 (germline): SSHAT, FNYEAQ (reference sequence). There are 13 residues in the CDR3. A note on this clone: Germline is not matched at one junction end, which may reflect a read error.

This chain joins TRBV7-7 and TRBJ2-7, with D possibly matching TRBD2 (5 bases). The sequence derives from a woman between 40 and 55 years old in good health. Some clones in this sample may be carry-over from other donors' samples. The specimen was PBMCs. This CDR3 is CASSSFVGDEQYF. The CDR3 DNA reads TGTGCTAGCAGCTCCTTCGTCGGGGACGAGCAGTACTTC.